The 28 T cell receptor beta chains presented below share a single source sample, sequenced in a study of cytomegalovirus exposure and HLA in healthy donors. The study ran its PCR with 60 Vbeta and 13 Jbeta primers. The assay was immunoSEQ multiplex PCR, and TCRdb's table has in-frame clones only and misses some. The sample records around 150,000 clones, 86% being singletons. The sequenced sample was PBMCs. These receptors came from a woman between 18 and 29 years old in good health and CMV-seronegative.

This chain uses TRBV7-9 with TRBJ2-3, with D perhaps matching TRBD2 (6 bases). V lost 3 bases, J lost 2 bases, and 15 bases lay in between. The CDR3 covers 16 residues. Germline loops: CDR1 SEHNR, CDR2 FQNEAQ (reference sequence). The CDR3 spells CASSFGALADTDTQYF. CDR3 nucleotide sequence: TGTGCCAGCAGCTTTGGAGCTTTAGCGGACACAGATACGCAGTATTTT.

The chain employs TRBV11-2 and TRBJ1-3, with 9 bases matching TRBD1. Trimming took 5 bases from V and 0 from J; bases not matched to a gene: 11. Per the germline V gene, CDR1 is SGHAT and CDR2 is FQNNGV. This CDR3 comprises 18 residues. CDR3 amino acids: CASSRAGTGMYSGNTIYF. In nucleotides, the CDR3 is TGTGCCAGCAGCCGCGCCGGGACAGGGATGTACTCTGGAAACACCATATATTTT.

The chain employs TRBV18 and TRBJ2-3; 13 positions match TRBD2. The germline V gene encodes CDR1 KGHSH and CDR2 LQKENI. The J segment lost 10 bases and the V segment lost 3 bases, leaving 7 bases of the junction unmatched. CDR3 length equals 15 residues. This CDR3 is CASSPGLAGDGAQYF. CDR3 sequence (DNA): TGTGCCAGCTCACCCGGACTAGCGGGAGATGGTGCGCAGTATTTT.

The chain has TRBV6-1 and TRBJ2-7; D is unresolved. This CDR3 has 14 residues. Germline V gene data show CDR1 as MNHNS and CDR2 as SASEGT. The V gene lost 0 bases and the J gene lost 3 bases, with 9 bases spanning the gap. CDR3 amino acids: CASSEAAGLYEQYF. The CDR3 nucleotides are TGTGCCAGCAGTGAAGCTGCCGGTCTCTACGAGCAGTACTTC.

The rearrangement uses TRBV9 and TRBJ2-3; 11 nucleotides line up with TRBD1. V lost 2 bases, J lost 15 bases, and 11 bases stayed unmatched. The CDR3 is 14 amino acids. Germline V gene lookup returns CDR1 SGDLS and CDR2 YYNGEE. The CDR3 loop reads CASSVQPGQGGYYF. The CDR3 DNA reads TGTGCCAGCAGCGTTCAGCCGGGACAGGGGGGGTACTATTTT.

This chain connects TRBV9 to TRBJ2-3; 9 bases map to TRBD1. Germline V gene data show CDR1 as SGDLS and CDR2 as YYNGEE. This CDR3 region has 21 residues. V was clipped by 0 bases and J by 6 bases; unmatched bases: 23. The CDR3 coding sequence is TGTGCCAGCAGCGTAGAGGGCCGGGACAGGGAGGTAGCGGGCCCGAGGGATACGCAGTATTTT. It translates to CASSVEGRDREVAGPRDTQYF.

The rearrangement links TRBV2 to TRBJ2-1; the D gene is possibly TRBD2 (6 bases). The CDR3 length is 14 residues. V was clipped by 4 bases and J by 9 bases, with 16 bases between them. CDR1 and CDR2 (germline): SNHLY, FYNNEI. CDR3 nucleotides: TGTGCCAGCAGTGGGCGACTAGGGGCGAGTGAGCAGTTCTTC. Translated: CASSGRLGASEQFF.

Here the CDR3 reads CASGNREASPQHF. CDR3 DNA sequence: TGTGCCAGCGGGAACAGGGAAGCGTCGCCCCAGCATTTT. The chain is built from TRBV6-1 and TRBJ1-5; D is possibly TRBD1 (6 bases). The V end lost 8 bases, the J end lost 9 bases, and 17 bases lay between the germline ends. Germline CDR1 reads MNHNS; CDR2 reads SASEGT. The CDR3 totals 13 residues.

This clone was recorded only once. J is TRBJ2-3 and V is TRBV10-3; TRBD1 agrees at 10 bases. The CDR3 length is 14 residues. Germline CDR1 reads ENHRY; CDR2 reads SYGVKD. The trim removed 5 bases at V and 4 bases at J, leaving 3 bases unmatched. CDR3 amino acids: CAISSGTGADTQYF. For the CDR3, the DNA is TGTGCCATCAGTTCCGGGACAGGGGCAGATACGCAGTATTTT.

The chain has TRBV28 and TRBJ2-7, with 13 bases that match TRBD2. The CDR3 is 15 residues long. Germline CDR1 reads MDHEN; CDR2 reads SYDVKM. Germline trimming cut 6 bases from V and 3 bases from J; bases unmatched to any gene: 5. The CDR3 bases are TGTGCCAGCAGATACGGACTAGCGGGGGACTACGAGCAGTACTTC. Translation: CASRYGLAGDYEQYF.

This rearrangement joins TRBV7-9 to TRBJ1-1, with D hard to call. Germline V lookup: CDR1 SEHNR, CDR2 FQNEAQ (reference sequence). V was trimmed by 6 bases and J by 0 bases, leaving 11 bases between them. The CDR3 consists of 14 residues. The CDR3 loop reads CASRNYGVNTEAFF. CDR3 coding DNA: TGTGCCAGCAGGAACTACGGGGTGAACACTGAAGCTTTCTTT.

The J gene is TRBJ2-1, the V gene TRBV6-6, with D possibly TRBD2 on 5 matching bases. The CDR3 loop spans 15 amino acids. Germline V gene sequence: CDR1 MNHNY, CDR2 SVGAGI (reference sequence). V lost 2 bases to trimming and J lost 0 bases, with 8 bases between them. CDR3 residues: CASSYGGSSYNEQFF. DNA for the CDR3: TGTGCCAGCAGTTACGGCGGGTCCTCCTACAATGAGCAGTTCTTC.

V usage is TRBV4-2 and J usage is TRBJ2-7, with D possibly being TRBD1 (6 bases). The germline V gene encodes CDR1 LGHNA and CDR2 YNFKEQ. V lost 1 base to trimming and J lost 0 bases, with 10 bases between them. This CDR3 has 15 residues. In nucleotides, the CDR3 is TGTGCCAGCAGCCAAGGGGACACCAGCTCCTACGAGCAGTACTTC. Its protein is CASSQGDTSSYEQYF.

About this clone: The same CDR3 arises from other DNA sequences in this sample as well. The V call is TRBV19, the J call TRBJ2-7; D is ambiguous. Trimming stripped 3 bases from V and 0 bases from J, with 9 bases between. Germline lookup yields CDR1 LNHDA and CDR2 SQIVND (reference sequence). This CDR3 comprises 14 residues. The CDR3 sequence is CASSMTGSSYEQYF. The CDR3, as DNA: TGTGCCAGTAGTATGACGGGTTCCTCCTACGAGCAGTACTTC.

The chain carries TRBV15 and TRBJ1-1, with 7 bases that match TRBD1. Germline CDR1 is LNHNV and CDR2 is YYDKDF (reference sequence). V shed 1 base and J 5 bases; nucleotides not matched to a gene: 10. The CDR3 covers 16 residues. The CDR3 region is CATSRGLQGLGTEAFF. Written as DNA, the CDR3 is TGTGCCACCAGCAGAGGCCTACAGGGGCTGGGGACTGAAGCTTTCTTT.

The gene calls are TRBV7-9 and TRBJ1-1; a possible D gene is TRBD1 (6 bases). CDR1 is SEHNR and CDR2 is FQNEAQ in the germline V gene (reference sequence). V was clipped by 0 bases and J by 4 bases, with 12 bases between them. This CDR3 comprises 15 residues. The CDR3 is CASSLAKVGGTEAFF. In DNA form, the CDR3 reads TGTGCCAGCAGCTTAGCGAAGGTAGGGGGCACTGAAGCTTTCTTT.

The gene calls are TRBV29-1 and TRBJ1-1, with 9 nucleotides matching TRBD1. V shed 4 bases and J 4 bases; nucleotides not matched to a gene: 7. This CDR3 is built from 14 residues. The germline V gene encodes CDR1 SQVTM and CDR2 ANQGSEA. The CDR3 is CSVVGTGIGTEAFF. The DNA for the CDR3 is TGCAGCGTTGTGGGGACAGGGATTGGCACTGAAGCTTTCTTT.

The gene calls are TRBV19 and TRBJ2-1; 7 bases line up with TRBD2. Germline lookup yields CDR1 LNHDA and CDR2 SQIVND (reference sequence). Trimming removed 0 bases from V and 10 bases from J; junction bases left unmatched: 9. CDR3 length: 15 residues. CDR3 DNA sequence: TGTGCCAGTAGTATAGAGCCAGCGGGGTGGTGGGAGCAGTTCTTC. It encodes CASSIEPAGWWEQFF.

The chain joins TRBV6-5 to TRBJ2-5; no definite D call. The J call may be mistaken, given a closer DNA end match to TRBJ2-7. The CDR3 loop spans 16 amino acids. In germline, CDR1 is MNHEY, CDR2 SVGAGI. CDR3 sequence: CASSYSFGRFSYEQYF. CDR3 nucleotide sequence: TGTGCCAGCAGTTACTCGTTTGGTCGTTTCTCCTACGAGCAGTACTTC.

V gene TRBV23-1 combines with J gene TRBJ1-4; D is perhaps TRBD1 (5 bases). TRBV23-1 falls under the ORF class, with uncertain function. CDR3 length: 16 amino acids. The germline V and J ends were trimmed by 4 bases and 0 bases, with 12 bases remaining between them. The CDR3 sequence: CASSLVSRATNEKLFF. CDR3 bases: TGCGCCAGCAGTCTAGTCAGCAGGGCAACTAATGAAAAACTGTTTTTT.

The gene calls are TRBV5-1 and TRBJ1-3; 11 bases are a match to TRBD1. Trimming at V came to 0 bases and at J to 0 bases, leaving 5 bases not matched to a gene. From germline, CDR1 is SGHRS and CDR2 YFSETQ. This CDR3 contains 18 residues. The CDR3 protein is CASSLVPGTGGSGNTIYF. The CDR3 region has the DNA TGCGCCAGCAGCTTGGTCCCCGGGACAGGGGGCTCTGGAAACACCATATATTTT.

This chain links TRBV29-1 with TRBJ2-1; D not certain. The CDR3 runs to 15 residues. V shed 2 bases and J shed 4 bases, with 15 bases lying between them. Looked up from germline, CDR1 is SQVTM and CDR2 is ANQGSEA. The CDR3 bases are TGCAGCGTTGAAAAGACACCAGAGCTATACAATGAGCAGTTCTTC. Encoded protein: CSVEKTPELYNEQFF.

The V gene is TRBV18, the J gene TRBJ1-6, with 7 bases lining up with TRBD1. V shed 6 bases and J 0 bases; nucleotides not matched to a gene: 8. Germline CDR1 and CDR2: KGHSH and LQKENI. CDR3 length equals 17 residues. The CDR3 here is CASSRQGPSSYNSPLHF. CDR3 coding DNA: TGTGCCAGCTCCCGACAGGGCCCTAGCTCCTATAATTCACCCCTCCACTTT. The full variable domain, with the rest looked up from reference TRBV18 and TRBJ1-6, is NAGVMQNPRHLVRRRGQEARLRCSPMKGHSHVYWYRQLPEEGLKFMVYLQKENIIDESGMPKERFSAEFPKEGPSILRIQQVVRGDSAAYFCASSRQGPSSYNSPLHFGNGTRLTVT.

The V gene is TRBV25-1, the J gene TRBJ1-1, with 7 bases fitting TRBD1. The V segment lost 5 bases and the J segment 2 bases; nucleotides outside the gene matches: 5. There are 14 residues in the CDR3. Per germline, CDR1 MGHDK and CDR2 SYGVNS. CDR3 loop: CASSYGTVNTEAFF. The DNA of the CDR3 is TGTGCCAGCAGTTACGGGACAGTAAACACTGAAGCTTTCTTT.

The rearrangement joins TRBV6-1 to TRBJ1-2, with 8 bases lining up with TRBD1. The trim removed 4 bases at V and 6 bases at J, leaving 4 bases unmatched. Germline CDR1 is MNHNS and CDR2 is SASEGT. CDR3 length: 13 residues. CDR3 bases: TGTGCCAGCAGTGCCGGGACAGGCGATGGCTACACCTTC. It translates to CASSAGTGDGYTF.

Only a few counts were recorded for this clone. The chain uses TRBV13 and TRBJ2-7, with 10 bases matching TRBD1. Germline lookup yields CDR1 PRHDT and CDR2 FYEKMQ (reference sequence). The CDR3 is 15 amino acids. The junction had 6 bases not matched to a gene; V was cut back by 5 bases and J by 2 bases. The CDR3 DNA follows: TGTGCCAGCAGCGCCAGGGACAGGGGAACCTACGAGCAGTACTTC. This gives the protein CASSARDRGTYEQYF.

The gene calls are TRBV7-8 and TRBJ1-4; D is undetermined. Germline values: CDR1 SGHVS, CDR2 FQNEAQ. The CDR3 length is 16 residues. V was clipped by 1 base and J by 0 bases, with 9 bases between them. The chain's CDR3 is CASSLEWATTNEKLFF. CDR3 nucleotide sequence: TGTGCCAGCAGCTTAGAGTGGGCAACAACTAATGAAAAACTGTTTTTT.

The J gene is TRBJ1-2, the V gene TRBV5-1; the D gene is possibly TRBD1 (5 bases). The germline CDR1 and CDR2 sequences are SGHRS and YFSETQ. CDR3 length: 13 amino acids. Trimming removed 3 bases from V and 6 bases from J, with 12 bases in between. The CDR3 here is CASSWRETDGYTF. The CDR3 DNA reads TGCGCCAGCAGCTGGAGGGAGACAGATGGCTACACCTTC.